This record looks at one T cell receptor beta chain sequence and its context. Deletions cut 2 bases from V and 6 bases from J, with 8 bases between. Germline CDR1 reads SEHNR; CDR2 reads FQNEAQ (reference sequence). This CDR3 comprises 12 residues. The data belong to a study of shared clonotypes between healthy human individuals. The deep-level immunoSEQ assay was used. Method: immunoSEQ multiplex PCR; TCRdb's copy keeps in-frame clones and lacks some. This sample has around 720,000 clones; approximately 73% occur once, and the top ten carry more than 1.5%. The sample was memory CD4+ T cells sorted from blood. Subset defined: CD45RA-negative fraction. The chain has TRBV7-9 and TRBJ2-7, with D unresolved. The source is a woman aged 25 to 39 in good health. The CDR3 DNA sequence: TGTGCCAGCAGCTTAATCTCGTCCGAGCAGTACTTC. It encodes CASSLISSEQYF.